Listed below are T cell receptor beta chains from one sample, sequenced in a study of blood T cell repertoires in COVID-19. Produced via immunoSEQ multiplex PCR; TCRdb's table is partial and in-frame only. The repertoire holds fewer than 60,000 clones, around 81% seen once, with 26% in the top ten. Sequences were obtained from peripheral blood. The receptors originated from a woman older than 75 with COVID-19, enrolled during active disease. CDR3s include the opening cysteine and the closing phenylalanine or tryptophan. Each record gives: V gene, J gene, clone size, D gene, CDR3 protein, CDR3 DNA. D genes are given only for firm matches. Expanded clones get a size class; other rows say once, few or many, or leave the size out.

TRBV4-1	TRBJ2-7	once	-	CASRATNGEQYF	TGCGCCAGCAGAGCGACCAATGGCGAGCAGTACTTC
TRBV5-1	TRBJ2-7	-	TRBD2	CASSLTSGGYEQYF	TGCGCCAGCAGCTTAACTAGCGGGGGCTACGAGCAGTACTTC
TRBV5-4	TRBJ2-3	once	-	CASSLKGVTAVDTQYF	TGTGCCAGCAGCTTAAAGGGGGTTACCGCGGTAGATACGCAGTATTTT
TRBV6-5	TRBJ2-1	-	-	CASSYSSSSEQFF	TGTGCCAGCAGTTACTCAAGTAGCAGCGAGCAGTTCTTC
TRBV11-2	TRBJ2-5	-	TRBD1	CASSLLTGFRKTQYF	TGTGCCAGCAGCTTACTGACAGGGTTCCGAAAGACCCAGTACTTC
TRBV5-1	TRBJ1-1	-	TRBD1	CASSYRDRGHDIEAFF	TGCGCCAGCAGCTACCGGGACAGGGGGCACGATATTGAAGCTTTCTTT
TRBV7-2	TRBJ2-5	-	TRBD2	CASSLGGSGNLLGDF	TGTGCCAGCAGCTTAGGTGGGAGCGGGAATCTTCTAGGGGACTTC
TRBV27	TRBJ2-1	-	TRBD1	CASADRGGNEQFF	TGTGCCAGCGCGGACAGGGGAGGCAATGAGCAGTTCTTC
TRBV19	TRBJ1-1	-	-	CASSTSSGLLNTEAFF	TGTGCCAGTAGTACCTCCTCGGGACTTTTGAACACTGAAGCTTTCTTT
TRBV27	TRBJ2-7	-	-	CASSYGGSYEQYF	TGTGCCAGCAGTTACGGCGGCTCCTACGAGCAGTACTTC
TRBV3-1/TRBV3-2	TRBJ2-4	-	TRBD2	CASSQAGGTGGPNIQYF	TGTGCCAGCAGCCAAGCTGGGGGTACGGGAGGGCCTAACATTCAGTACTTC
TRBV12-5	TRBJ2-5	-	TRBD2	CASGSAGGGQETQYF	TGTGCTAGTGGTTCTGCGGGAGGGGGGCAAGAGACCCAGTACTTC
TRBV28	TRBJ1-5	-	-	CASIWGSSNQPQHF	TGTGCCAGCATCTGGGGCAGCAGCAATCAGCCCCAGCATTTT
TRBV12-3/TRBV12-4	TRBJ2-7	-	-	CASSSQGSDEQYF	TGTGCCAGCAGTTCACAGGGTTCTGACGAGCAGTACTTC
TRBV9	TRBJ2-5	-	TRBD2	CASSVATGARGDQYF	TGTGCCAGCAGCGTAGCTACAGGCGCCCGGGGGGACCAGTACTTC